What follows are 8 T cell receptor beta chains derived from one specimen sequenced in a study of T cell responses to AZD1222 COVID-19 vaccine. Profiled with immunoSEQ multiplex PCR; TCRdb holds only in-frame clones, not every one. The table lists roughly 100,000 clones, roughly nine tenths of them singletons. The sequencing here drew on peripheral blood, taken on day 0 of AZD1222 vaccination. These receptors all stem from an adult in good health.

V gene TRBV7-3 combines with J gene TRBJ2-2; 7 bases map to TRBD2. V lost 5 bases, J lost 3 bases, and 12 bases stayed unmatched. CDR1 and CDR2 from the germline V gene are SGHTA and FQGTGA. CDR3 size: 17 residues. The DNA for the CDR3 is TGTGCCAGCAGCCCAAATCGTCGCCGGGGGGACACCGGGGAGCTGTTTTTT. Residues: CASSPNRRRGDTGELFF.

The chain recombines TRBV5-1 with TRBJ2-3, with 13 bases identical to TRBD2. The junction had 5 bases not matched to a gene; V was cut back by 0 bases and J by 4 bases. The CDR3 runs to 17 residues. Germline V gives CDR1 SGHRS, CDR2 YFSETQ. The CDR3 DNA is TGCGCCAGCAGCTTGGCCCGGACTAGCGGGAGCGCAGATACGCAGTATTTT. Protein: CASSLARTSGSADTQYF.

This clone was seen more than once but under ten times. This chain connects TRBV28 to TRBJ2-1; TRBD2 agrees at 14 bases. Germline V gene sequence: CDR1 MDHEN, CDR2 SYDVKM. The CDR3 has 14 residues. With 6 bases clipped from V and 9 bases from J, the junction kept 4 bases outside the gene matches. The CDR3 sequence: CASSGLAGGLEQFF. CDR3 DNA: TGTGCCAGCAGCGGACTAGCGGGAGGTCTTGAGCAGTTCTTC.

This chain uses TRBV7-2 with TRBJ2-5; the D is unclear. With 2 bases removed from V and 5 bases from J, the gap between germline ends came to 21 bases. CDR1 is SGHTA and CDR2 is FQGNSA in the germline V gene. This CDR3 comprises 17 residues. The CDR3 protein is CASSLKGMPRIGETQYF. The CDR3 DNA follows: TGTGCCAGCAGCTTAAAGGGCATGCCGAGGATAGGGGAGACCCAGTACTTC.

The chain uses TRBV5-6 and TRBJ2-6; 8 nucleotides agree with TRBD1. Trimming cost V 1 base and J 4 bases; bases outside gene matches: 4. Germline V gene data show CDR1 as SGHDT and CDR2 as YYEEEE. CDR3 length: 16 amino acids. The CDR3: CASSLTGGTGANVLTF. The CDR3, as DNA: TGTGCCAGCAGCTTGACAGGGGGAACAGGGGCCAACGTCCTGACTTTC.

V and J are TRBV19 and TRBJ1-3, with D possibly being TRBD1 (6 bases). From germline, CDR1 is LNHDA and CDR2 SQIVND (reference sequence). V lost 7 bases and J lost 3, with 22 bases in between. The CDR3 has 17 residues. DNA for the CDR3: TGTGCCAGTACTCCTCCAGGGGCGGTGGCCCTTGGAAACACCATATATTTT. Its protein is CASTPPGAVALGNTIYF.

This rearrangement joins TRBV19 to TRBJ2-1, with D perhaps matching TRBD2 (6 bases). This CDR3 is built from 14 residues. The V gene's germline CDR1 is LNHDA and CDR2 SQIVND (reference sequence). The V and J ends lost 10 bases and 10 bases respectively, with 23 bases between them. This CDR3 reads CATGGAGTRYEQFF. The CDR3 nucleotides read TGTGCCACTGGCGGGGCCGGGACCCGGTACGAGCAGTTCTTC.

This chain joins TRBV4-1 and TRBJ2-2; D perhaps matches TRBD2 (6 bases). Trimming stripped 5 bases from V and 5 bases from J, with 6 bases between. There are 12 residues in the CDR3. Germline values: CDR1 MGHRA, CDR2 YSYEKL. The CDR3 spells CASSGTTGELFF. For the CDR3, the DNA is TGCGCCAGCAGCGGGACTACCGGGGAGCTGTTTTTT.